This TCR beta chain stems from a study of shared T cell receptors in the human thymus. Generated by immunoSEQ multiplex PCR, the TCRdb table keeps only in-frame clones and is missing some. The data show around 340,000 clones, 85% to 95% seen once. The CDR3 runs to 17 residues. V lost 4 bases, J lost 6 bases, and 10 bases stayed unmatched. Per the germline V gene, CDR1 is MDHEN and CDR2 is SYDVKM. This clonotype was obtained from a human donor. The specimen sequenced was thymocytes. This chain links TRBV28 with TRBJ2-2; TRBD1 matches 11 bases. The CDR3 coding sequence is TGTGCCAGCAGTTCCTCCCCTGGACAGGGGGCACCCGGGGAGCTGTTTTTT. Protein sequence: CASSSSPGQGAPGELFF.